These 26 T cell receptor beta chains were all obtained from the same sample, sequenced in a study of CD4 T cells in relation to SARS-CoV-2 and coronaviruses. Method: immunoSEQ multiplex PCR; TCRdb's copy keeps in-frame clones and lacks some. The sample has under 35,000 clones, 60% to 85% seen once. Before the COVID-19 pandemic, during about 2010-2019, CD4+ T cells were taken from unexposed donors. After roughly ten days of culture, CD4+ T cells were isolated. These TCRs are of unknown antigen specificity. Sample: CD4+ T cells from PBMCs, cultured in vitro. These receptors were taken from a human donor in good health.

Remarks on this clone: At one boundary the junction diverges from the germline segment, which might be a read error. The rearrangement joins TRBV5-1 to TRBJ2-1, with a tentative D call TRBD1 (6 bases). The CDR3 loop spans 14 amino acids. The germline gives CDR1 SGHRS, CDR2 YFSETQ. CDR3: CASSSGTIGNEQFF. CDR3 DNA sequence: TGCGCCAGTAGCTCGGGGACAATAGGTAATGAGCAGTTCTTC.

This clone was seen a handful of times. The V gene is TRBV4-2, the J gene TRBJ2-6; TRBD1 aligns across 8 bases. CDR3 length equals 16 residues. Trimming removed 4 bases from V and 1 base from J; junction bases left unmatched: 3. Germline loops: CDR1 LGHNA, CDR2 YNFKEQ. The CDR3 region is CASSRNRGSGANVLTF. The CDR3 nucleotides are TGTGCCAGCAGCCGGAACAGGGGGTCTGGGGCCAACGTCCTGACTTTC.

The V gene is TRBV6-6, the J gene TRBJ2-7; D not resolved. Deletions cut 8 bases from V and 1 base from J, with 9 bases between. The V gene's germline CDR1 is MNHNY and CDR2 SVGAGI (reference sequence). The CDR3 extends over 12 amino acids. The CDR3 DNA sequence: TGTGCCAGCGGGCCAGCTTCCTACGAGCAGTACTTC. It encodes CASGPASYEQYF.

The V call is TRBV7-2, the J call TRBJ1-1; no clear D. CDR3 length: 14 residues. Trimming shortened V by 2 bases and J by 2 bases, and 9 bases separated the two germline ends. CDR1 is SGHTA, CDR2 FQGNSA, per germline. For the CDR3, the DNA is TGTGCCAGCAGCTTAAACAGACAAAACACTGAAGCTTTCTTT. Translating it yields CASSLNRQNTEAFF.

This chain joins TRBV12-3 or TRBV12-4 and TRBJ1-5; D is unresolved. This CDR3 contains 13 residues. Trimming pared 3 bases from V and 6 bases from J, leaving 9 bases between. The CDR3 region has the DNA TGTGCCAGCAGTTTCTGGGTTGGTCAGCCCCAGCATTTT. Protein: CASSFWVGQPQHF.

CDR3 region: CSVDTPGLDYVDEQFF. DNA for the CDR3: TGCAGCGTCGACACCCCCGGACTAGATTACGTAGATGAGCAGTTCTTC. V and J are TRBV29-1 and TRBJ2-1, with 7 nucleotides matching TRBD2. The CDR3 runs to 16 residues. The V gene's germline CDR1 is SQVTM and CDR2 ANQGSEA. The junction had 19 bases not matched to a gene; V was cut back by 6 bases and J by 8 bases.

J is TRBJ2-7 and V is TRBV3-1 (or the pseudogene TRBV3-2); perhaps D is TRBD1 or TRBD2 (5 bases each). The CDR3 covers 14 residues. In germline, CDR1 is LGHDT, CDR2 YNNKEL (reference sequence). V shed 0 bases and J shed 0 bases, with 6 bases lying between them. The CDR3 region has the DNA TGTGCCAGCAGCCAAGAGGGGGTCTCCTACGAGCAGTACTTC. Amino acid sequence: CASSQEGVSYEQYF.

The rearrangement uses TRBV9 and TRBJ2-7, with 8 bases fitting TRBD2. The CDR3 is 15 residues long. The V and J ends lost 0 bases and 5 bases, in that order; junction bases with no gene match: 7. Germline-derived CDR1 and CDR2 are SGDLS and YYNGEE. The DNA of the CDR3 is TGTGCCAGCAGCGTAGCGGCGGGGGGTGTCCACGAGCAGTACTTC. Amino acid sequence: CASSVAAGGVHEQYF.

The chain links TRBV7-6 to TRBJ2-1, with 7 bases aligning to TRBD2. The J segment lost 4 bases and the V segment lost 5 bases, leaving 8 bases of the junction unmatched. The CDR3 sequence is 15 residues long. Germline V CDR1 and CDR2: SGHVS, FNYEAQ. This CDR3 reads CASSPTTSAYNEQFF. In nucleotides, the CDR3 is TGTGCCAGCAGCCCAACCACTAGCGCATACAATGAGCAGTTCTTC.

The chain employs TRBV2 and TRBJ2-5, with TRBD1 matching over 7 bases. The CDR3 contains 14 residues. Germline V CDR1 and CDR2: SNHLY, FYNNEI. V was pared by 11 bases and J by 0 bases, with 9 bases of the junction left unmatched. The CDR3 region has the DNA TGTGCCGAGACAAGGGGGCGTTACCAAGAGACCCAGTACTTC. Amino acid sequence: CAETRGRYQETQYF.

The rearrangement uses TRBV12-5 and TRBJ2-1; 12 bases agree with TRBD2. Germline V lookup: CDR1 LGHNT, CDR2 FRNRAP. The length of the CDR3 is 15 residues. The V and J ends lost 4 bases and 3 bases, in that order; junction bases with no gene match: 1. The CDR3 is CASGSGLAGYNEQFF. In DNA form, the CDR3 reads TGTGCTAGTGGTTCGGGACTAGCGGGCTACAATGAGCAGTTCTTC.

About this clone itself: An end of the junction does not agree with germline; a read error may underlie this. This chain uses TRBV7-7 with TRBJ2-2; D is uncertain. CDR3 size: 14 residues. Germline lookup yields CDR1 SSHAT and CDR2 FNYEAQ (reference sequence). CDR3 residues: CASSTSDRSGELFF. The DNA of the CDR3 is TGTGCTAGCAGCACGTCGGACCGGAGCGGGGAGCTGTTTTTT.

CDR3 region: CASSLETGGGEKLFF. CDR3 coding DNA: TGCGCCAGCAGCTTGGAGACAGGGGGAGGTGAAAAACTGTTTTTT. This chain uses TRBV5-1 with TRBJ1-4; 9 bases align to TRBD1. This CDR3 is built from 15 residues. V dropped 0 bases and J dropped 7; count of bases not matched to a gene: 4. Germline values: CDR1 SGHRS, CDR2 YFSETQ.

The chain uses TRBV7-8 and TRBJ1-1; 12 nucleotides line up with TRBD1. The length of the CDR3 is 17 residues. The V segment lost 1 base and the J segment 3 bases; nucleotides outside the gene matches: 6. CDR1 is SGHVS, CDR2 FQNEAQ, per germline. CDR3 sequence reads: CASSLEGQGAGDTEAFF. The CDR3 nucleotides read TGTGCCAGCAGCTTAGAGGGACAGGGGGCGGGGGACACTGAAGCTTTCTTT.

CDR3 residues: CASSRGRNTIYF. The CDR3 DNA reads as TGTGCCAGTAGTAGGGGCCGGAACACCATATATTTT. The chain has TRBV19 and TRBJ1-3; weak D call: TRBD1 (5 bases). Germline CDR1 reads LNHDA; CDR2 reads SQIVND (reference sequence). The CDR3 is 12 amino acids. V was trimmed by 4 bases and J by 7 bases, leaving 8 bases between them. The whole variable domain, remainder taken from reference TRBV19 and TRBJ1-3, is DGGITQSPKYLFRKEGQNVTLSCEQNLNHDAMYWYRQDPGQGLRLIYYSQIVNDFQKGDIAEGYSVSREKKESFPLTVTSAQKNPTAFYLCASSRGRNTIYFGEGSWLTVV.

V and J are TRBV12-3 or TRBV12-4 and TRBJ2-3, with D uncertain. Trimming left V 6 bases short and J 1 base short, with 8 bases between. This CDR3 spans 13 amino acids. CDR3 sequence: CASRPVRTDTQYF. The CDR3, as DNA: TGTGCCAGCAGACCCGTACGCACAGATACGCAGTATTTT.

V gene TRBV7-2 combines with J gene TRBJ2-1; 8 nucleotides agree with TRBD1. CDR3 length: 13 residues. Unmatched junction bases numbered 1, after V lost 3 bases and J lost 6 bases. CDR1 SGHTA and CDR2 FQGNSA come from the germline V gene. The CDR3 protein is CASSFGQGNEQFF. The CDR3 DNA reads TGTGCCAGCAGCTTTGGACAGGGCAATGAGCAGTTCTTC. The full variable domain, with the rest looked up from reference TRBV7-2 and TRBJ2-1, is GAGVSQSPSNKVTEKGKDVELRCDPISGHTALYWYRQSLGQGLEFLIYFQGNSAPDKSGLPSDRFSAERTGGSVSTLTIQRTQQEDSAVYLCASSFGQGNEQFFGPGTRLTVL.

This rearrangement joins TRBV4-1 to TRBJ2-7, with a possible D match to TRBD1 (6 bases). V lost 0 bases, J lost 6 bases, and 15 bases lay in between. The CDR3 totals 15 residues. In germline, CDR1 is MGHRA, CDR2 YSYEKL. The CDR3 reads CASSQDDGQWSEQYF. CDR3 DNA sequence: TGCGCCAGCAGCCAAGACGACGGACAGTGGAGCGAGCAGTACTTC.

This clone has only one observation. The V call is TRBV28, the J call TRBJ2-7; 8 nucleotides align to TRBD2. CDR1 MDHEN and CDR2 SYDVKM come from the germline V gene. The CDR3 is 14 residues long. J lost 5 bases, V lost 6 bases, and 9 bases had no gene match. CDR3 DNA: TGTGCCAGCAGCCGAATAGCGGGATTCAACGAGCAGTACTTC. Translated, it gives CASSRIAGFNEQYF.

This clone was seen a few times. The rearrangement links TRBV12-3 or TRBV12-4 to TRBJ1-1; D not certain. This CDR3 has 13 amino acids. The germline V and J ends were trimmed by 1 base and 0 bases, with 3 bases remaining between them. CDR3 bases: TGTGCCAGCAGTTTAGAAATGAACACTGAAGCTTTCTTT. Its translation: CASSLEMNTEAFF.

The J gene is TRBJ2-5, the V gene TRBV30; D is ambiguous. Trimming left V 3 bases short and J 2 bases short, with 10 bases between. The CDR3 spans 13 residues. From germline, CDR1 is GTSNPN and CDR2 SVGIG (reference sequence). The CDR3 protein is CAWRVLSQETQYF. Written as DNA, the CDR3 is TGTGCCTGGAGAGTATTATCTCAAGAGACCCAGTACTTC.

DNA of the CDR3: TGTGCCACCAGTGACCCCACACAGGGCTTCACAGATACGCAGTATTTT. Translating gives CATSDPTQGFTDTQYF. This sequence joins TRBV24-1 and TRBJ2-3; possibly TRBD1 for D (6 bases). The CDR3 has 16 amino acids. The V gene lost 4 bases and the J gene lost 2 bases, with 15 bases spanning the gap. Germline V gives CDR1 KGHDR, CDR2 SFDVKD.

The chain carries TRBV7-9 and TRBJ1-4; tentative D call: TRBD1 (5 bases). Germline V gene data show CDR1 as SEHNR and CDR2 as FQNEAQ (reference sequence). The CDR3 length is 15 residues. Trimming stripped 4 bases from V and 8 bases from J, with 17 bases between. The DNA of the CDR3 is TGTGCCAGCAGCTCCCGACAGAGTTTCGGGGAAAAACTGTTTTTT. This gives the protein CASSSRQSFGEKLFF.

This clone was found a few times. V usage is TRBV19 and J usage is TRBJ1-5; no clear D. Trimming took 7 bases from V and 0 from J, leaving 10 bases between them. CDR3 length: 14 residues. Germline V gene data show CDR1 as LNHDA and CDR2 as SQIVND (reference sequence). The CDR3 protein is CASTSSYSNQPQHF. In nucleotides, the CDR3 is TGTGCCAGTACTTCTTCCTATAGCAATCAGCCCCAGCATTTT.

This clone was recorded only once. The chain joins TRBV7-2 to TRBJ2-2, with TRBD2 identical over 15 bases. This CDR3 region has 16 residues. Trimming took 4 bases from V and 6 from J; bases not matched to a gene: 3. Germline CDR1 reads SGHTA; CDR2 reads FQGNSA. CDR3 amino acids: CASSSGLAGGAGELFF. CDR3 bases: TGTGCCAGCAGCTCGGGACTAGCGGGGGGCGCCGGGGAGCTGTTTTTT.

The rearrangement uses TRBV5-1 and TRBJ2-5; D tentatively fits TRBD1 or TRBD2 (6 bases each). With 5 bases removed from V and 2 bases from J, the gap between germline ends came to 16 bases. This CDR3 spans 15 amino acids. The germline V gene has CDR1 SGHRS and CDR2 YFSETQ. CDR3 in DNA: TGCGCCAGCAGGAGAAGGCGGGACATACAAGAGACCCAGTACTTC. Amino acid sequence: CASRRRRDIQETQYF.